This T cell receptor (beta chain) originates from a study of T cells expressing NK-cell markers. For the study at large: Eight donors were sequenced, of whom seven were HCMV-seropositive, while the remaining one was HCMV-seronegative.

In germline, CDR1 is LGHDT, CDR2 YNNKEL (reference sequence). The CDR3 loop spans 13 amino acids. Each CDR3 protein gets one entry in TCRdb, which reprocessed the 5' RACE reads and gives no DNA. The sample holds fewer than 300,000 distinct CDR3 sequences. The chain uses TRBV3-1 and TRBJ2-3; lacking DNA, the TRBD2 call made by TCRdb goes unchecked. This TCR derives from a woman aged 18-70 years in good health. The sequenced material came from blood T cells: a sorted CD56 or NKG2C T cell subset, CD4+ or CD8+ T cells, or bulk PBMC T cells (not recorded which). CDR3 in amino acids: CASSLDPPGWQYF.